The present T cell receptor (beta chain) was sequenced within a study of T cell repertoires in cytomegalovirus infection. One entry per CDR3 protein results from TCRdb running MiXCR on the reads. Here the sample spans approximately 730,000 distinct CDR3 sequences, about 29% being singletons. The CDR3 sequence is 20 residues long. Germline-derived CDR1 and CDR2 are LGHDT and YNNKEL (reference sequence). V was cut by 0 bases and J by 1 base, with 23 bases left in between. A note on this clonotype: Its antigen remains unknown.

This specimen was cultured CD8+ T cells from PBMCs, taken from culture after CMV antigen stimulation. This TCR came from a human donor in good health (CMV status not recorded). Some clones in this sample may be carry-over from other donors' samples. The genes are TRBV3-1 and TRBJ2-3, with D possibly being TRBD1 (6 bases). The CDR3 DNA is TGTGCCAGCAGCCAAGATAGGGATTTGGGGACATCATACCGCACAGATACGCAGTATTTT. It yields the protein CASSQDRDLGTSYRTDTQYF.